The 32 T cell receptor beta chains in this list originate from one sample, sequenced in a study of cytomegalovirus exposure and HLA in healthy donors. Both 60 Vbeta primers and 13 Jbeta primers went into the PCR. Data came from immunoSEQ multiplex PCR; TCRdb stores just in-frame clones and leaves some out. The sample includes a few hundred thousand clones, 70% to 80% of them seen just once. The sequencing input was PBMCs. These receptors originate from a girl aged 2-15 years in good health and CMV-seronegative.

This clone was counted once. V is TRBV7-2 and J is TRBJ1-2, with 8 bases aligning to TRBD1. There are 14 residues in the CDR3. Per germline, CDR1 SGHTA and CDR2 FQGNSA. Trimming at V came to 5 bases and at J to 4 bases, leaving 6 bases not matched to a gene. The CDR3 coding sequence is TGTGCCAGCAGCAGGACAGGGCCACTCTATGGCTACACCTTC. This gives the protein CASSRTGPLYGYTF.

The CDR3 loop is CASSTISGVTDTQYF. The CDR3 bases are TGTGCCAGCAGCACCATTAGCGGGGTTACAGATACGCAGTATTTT. V and J are TRBV5-4 and TRBJ2-3; 8 bases are a match to TRBD2. Germline trimming cut 4 bases from V and 3 bases from J; bases unmatched to any gene: 7. The CDR3 totals 15 residues. The germline CDR1 and CDR2 sequences are SGHNT and YYREEE (reference sequence).

In DNA, the CDR3 is TGCGCCAGCAGCCAAGATCCCAGGACAGGGGGCCAAGAGACCCAGTACTTC. Amino acids: CASSQDPRTGGQETQYF. This rearrangement joins TRBV4-1 to TRBJ2-5, with TRBD1 matching over 10 bases. The CDR3 totals 17 residues. V gave up 0 bases and J gave up 1 base; unmatched junction bases: 5. CDR1 is MGHRA, CDR2 YSYEKL, per germline.

V usage is TRBV5-6 and J usage is TRBJ2-3, with D possibly matching TRBD2 (6 bases). Per germline, CDR1 SGHDT and CDR2 YYEEEE. With 2 bases removed from V and 2 bases from J, the gap between germline ends came to 12 bases. The CDR3 contains 15 residues. Written as DNA, the CDR3 is TGTGCCAGCAGCTTAGAGCGGGCCATCACAGATACGCAGTATTTT. Its protein is CASSLERAITDTQYF.

V usage is TRBV15 and J usage is TRBJ2-1; 11 bases agree with TRBD2. The CDR3 is 17 residues long. V was clipped by 0 bases and J by 8 bases; unmatched bases: 9. Germline V gene sequence: CDR1 LNHNV, CDR2 YYDKDF (reference sequence). CDR3 residues: CATSRDMGTSGFHEQFF. In DNA, the CDR3 is TGTGCCACCAGCAGAGATATGGGGACTAGCGGTTTCCATGAGCAGTTCTTC.

The chain is built from TRBV19 and TRBJ1-4; 9 positions agree with TRBD1. With V trimmed by 4 bases and J by 8 bases, 11 bases remained unmatched. Germline lookup yields CDR1 LNHDA and CDR2 SQIVND (reference sequence). The CDR3 has 16 amino acids. In DNA, the CDR3 is TGTGCCAGTAGTAGACCTCTACAGGGGGCTCGGGAAAAACTGTTTTTT. Translating gives CASSRPLQGAREKLFF.

This chain joins TRBV5-4 and TRBJ2-7; 8 bases line up with TRBD1. The CDR3 has 14 amino acids. Germline CDR1 SGHNT, CDR2 YYREEE (reference sequence). J gave up 7 bases and V 0 bases, and 6 bases lay outside the gene matches. The CDR3 DNA reads TGTGCCAGCAGCTTGGATCAGGGGGCTCGGGAGCAGTACTTC. This codes for CASSLDQGAREQYF.

The genes are TRBV5-6 and TRBJ2-2, with D possibly being TRBD2 (6 bases). V dropped 3 bases and J dropped 1 base, with 13 bases sitting between them. The germline CDR1 and CDR2 sequences are SGHDT and YYEEEE. The CDR3 sequence is 16 residues long. The CDR3 sequence is CASSSDSGRNTGELFF. CDR3 in DNA: TGTGCCAGCAGCTCTGACTCCGGGAGGAACACCGGGGAGCTGTTTTTT.

The chain has TRBV4-1 and TRBJ1-3; D gene unclear. Trimming removed 4 bases at V and 5 bases at J, with 12 bases between. This CDR3 comprises 14 residues. Germline CDR1 MGHRA, CDR2 YSYEKL. For the CDR3, the DNA is TGCGCCAGCAGCCGAGCAGGATTAAGAAACACCATATATTTT. It is translated as CASSRAGLRNTIYF.

The V call is TRBV5-6, the J call TRBJ1-5; D call uncertain. In germline, CDR1 is SGHDT, CDR2 YYEEEE. The CDR3 sequence is 13 residues long. The ends were cut back, 0 bases at V and 7 bases at J, with 8 bases in the middle. DNA of the CDR3: TGTGCCAGCAGCTTGGGGTTCGGGCAGCCCCAGCATTTT. Its translation: CASSLGFGQPQHF.

V gene TRBV6-1 combines with J gene TRBJ2-5; the D is unclear. The CDR3 runs to 12 residues. V lost 6 bases and J 5 bases, leaving 10 bases between the germline ends. CDR1 MNHNS and CDR2 SASEGT come from the germline V gene. The DNA for the CDR3 is TGTGCCAGCAGACTTACTTTGGAGACCCAGTACTTC. Translating it yields CASRLTLETQYF.

The CDR3: CSVENDSPSSYEQYF. The CDR3 DNA follows: TGCAGCGTGGAGAATGATTCTCCTAGCTCCTACGAGCAGTACTTC. The chain is built from TRBV29-1 and TRBJ2-7; D call uncertain. This CDR3 spans 15 amino acids. CDR1 SQVTM and CDR2 ANQGSEA come from the germline V gene. V gave up 6 bases and J gave up 0 bases, with 18 bases separating them.

This clone was picked up a small number of times. The chain links TRBV10-3 to TRBJ2-3; TRBD2 agrees at 9 bases. Germline V lookup: CDR1 ENHRY, CDR2 SYGVKD. Trimming cost V 7 bases and J 1 base; bases outside gene matches: 6. CDR3 length equals 15 residues. CDR3 DNA sequence: TGTGCCATCAAGTGGGAGCGGGGGGGCACAGATACGCAGTATTTT. Translating it yields CAIKWERGGTDTQYF.

This clone was counted a few times. V and J are TRBV30 and TRBJ1-2; possibly TRBD1 for D (6 bases). CDR3 length equals 13 residues. V was shortened by 3 bases and J by 0 bases, with 8 bases between the two germline ends. Germline V gene sequence: CDR1 GTSNPN, CDR2 SVGIG (reference sequence). The CDR3 sequence: CAWSRGSNYGYTF. CDR3 sequence (DNA): TGTGCCTGGAGCAGGGGATCTAACTATGGCTACACCTTC.

The chain couples TRBV19 to TRBJ1-5, with D perhaps TRBD1 (5 bases). CDR3 length: 17 residues. Germline loops: CDR1 LNHDA, CDR2 SQIVND (reference sequence). Between the trimmed V and J ends, which lost 3 bases and 3 bases, there was a span of 18 bases. The CDR3 loop is CASSISSLQAPNQPQHF. The CDR3 DNA is TGTGCCAGTAGTATTTCCTCCTTACAGGCGCCCAATCAGCCCCAGCATTTT.

This chain connects TRBV14 to TRBJ2-1, with TRBD2 matching over 7 bases. Germline-derived CDR1 and CDR2 are SGHDN and FVKESK. V shed 4 bases and J 0 bases; nucleotides not matched to a gene: 6. The CDR3 has 16 amino acids. CDR3 sequence: CASSPPSSGSYNEQFF. The CDR3 region has the DNA TGTGCCAGCAGCCCCCCCTCTAGCGGCTCCTACAATGAGCAGTTCTTC.

This clone was counted a few times. The rearrangement joins TRBV4-1 to TRBJ1-1, with D perhaps matching TRBD1 (5 bases). Trimming took off 5 bases at V and 0 bases at J, with 7 bases between the two ends. The CDR3 totals 13 residues. CDR1 MGHRA and CDR2 YSYEKL come from the germline V gene. CDR3 bases: TGCGCCAGCAGCTGGGGCATGAACACTGAAGCTTTCTTT. Its protein is CASSWGMNTEAFF.

In this sample, this clone turned up a few times. The V and J genes are TRBV5-1 and TRBJ1-6; 10 positions match TRBD1. Trimming removed 0 bases from V and 7 bases from J; junction bases left unmatched: 7. Germline V lookup: CDR1 SGHRS, CDR2 YFSETQ. The CDR3 covers 17 residues. In DNA form, the CDR3 reads TGCGCCAGCAGCTTGGGAACCCAGGGACAGGGGAATTCACCCCTCCACTTT. Amino acid sequence: CASSLGTQGQGNSPLHF.

V usage is TRBV7-6 and J usage is TRBJ1-2, with D possibly TRBD1 on 6 matching bases. The germline V gene has CDR1 SGHVS and CDR2 FNYEAQ. This CDR3 spans 13 amino acids. V lost 6 bases and J 5 bases, leaving 13 bases between the germline ends. The CDR3 DNA follows: TGTGCCAGCAGTTCAGGGGAAGGATATGGCTACACCTTC. Protein sequence: CASSSGEGYGYTF.

The genes are TRBV30 and TRBJ1-4; D is perhaps TRBD1 (5 bases). Germline V lookup: CDR1 GTSNPN, CDR2 SVGIG (reference sequence). Between the trimmed V and J ends, which lost 1 base and 11 bases, there was a span of 11 bases. The CDR3 runs 12 residues. CDR3 sequence reads: CAWSGGGSKLFF. The CDR3 DNA is TGTGCCTGGAGTGGGGGGGGGTCGAAACTGTTTTTT.

This clone occurred once. V gene TRBV4-1 combines with J gene TRBJ1-5; D is unclear. Per germline, CDR1 MGHRA and CDR2 YSYEKL. This CDR3 has 15 residues. The ends were cut back, 0 bases at V and 6 bases at J, with 12 bases in the middle. Here the CDR3 reads CASSQDLAGLQPQHF. The CDR3 region has the DNA TGCGCCAGCAGCCAAGATTTGGCAGGTCTTCAGCCCCAGCATTTT.

V and J are TRBV2 and TRBJ1-2; possible D gene TRBD1, 6 bases. The germline gives CDR1 SNHLY, CDR2 FYNNEI. This CDR3 comprises 15 residues. V gave up 6 bases and J gave up 7 bases, with 21 bases separating them. CDR3: CASRLRFTGFGGYTF. The DNA of the CDR3 is TGTGCCAGCAGGCTGAGATTTACAGGGTTTGGTGGCTACACCTTC.

This chain joins TRBV2 and TRBJ1-2; tentatively, D is TRBD1 (5 bases). Trimming pared 2 bases from V and 4 bases from J, leaving 14 bases between. The V gene's germline CDR1 is SNHLY and CDR2 FYNNEI. This CDR3 is built from 15 residues. The DNA of the CDR3 is TGTGCCAGCAGTGAATGGGGGGAGACGAGCTATGGCTACACCTTC. It encodes CASSEWGETSYGYTF. Looking up the rest from reference TRBV2 and TRBJ1-2 gives the full variable domain: EPEVTQTPSHQVTQMGQEVILRCVPISNHLYFYWYRQILGQKVEFLVSFYNNEISEKSEIFDDQFSVERPDGSNFTLKIRSTKLEDSAMYFCASSEWGETSYGYTFGSGTRLTVV.

The V and J genes are TRBV18 and TRBJ2-5, with 9 bases lining up with TRBD1. This CDR3 has 16 residues. The ends lost 0 bases at V and 4 bases at J; junction bases unmatched: 6. Germline CDR1 and CDR2: KGHSH and LQKENI. The CDR3 sequence is CASSPPFGTGPETQYF. CDR3 sequence (DNA): TGTGCCAGCTCACCACCGTTTGGGACAGGGCCAGAGACCCAGTACTTC.

The rearrangement joins TRBV9 to TRBJ2-5; perhaps TRBD2 as D (6 bases). The CDR3 has 15 residues. Germline loops: CDR1 SGDLS, CDR2 YYNGEE. V was shortened by 0 bases and J by 5 bases, with 14 bases between the two germline ends. CDR3 sequence reads: CASSVGLGLGETQYF. The CDR3 DNA reads as TGTGCCAGCAGCGTAGGACTAGGTTTGGGGGAGACCCAGTACTTC.

This chain links TRBV5-4 with TRBJ1-4; D remains ambiguous. Germline CDR1 and CDR2: SGHNT and YYREEE (reference sequence). This CDR3 is 14 amino acids long. Trimming removed 4 bases from V and 5 bases from J, with 12 bases in between. CDR3 nucleotides: TGTGCCAGCAGCGGACCTGGGAGGAATGAAAAACTGTTTTTT. This codes for CASSGPGRNEKLFF.

The V and J genes are TRBV27 and TRBJ2-1, with 11 positions matching TRBD2. Losses at the gene ends were 3 bases for V and 0 bases for J; bases not matched to a gene: 10. There are 19 residues in the CDR3. CDR1 and CDR2 (germline): MNHEY, SMNVEV (reference sequence). CDR3 DNA sequence: TGTGCCAGCAGTTTTCTCCTAGCGGGAGGCCACAACTCCTACAATGAGCAGTTCTTC. Encoded protein: CASSFLLAGGHNSYNEQFF.

The chain links TRBV13 to TRBJ2-7; D possibly corresponds to TRBD2 (6 bases). CDR1 is PRHDT and CDR2 is FYEKMQ in the germline V gene (reference sequence). The CDR3 sequence is 13 residues long. The ends were cut back, 2 bases at V and 6 bases at J, with 11 bases in the middle. The CDR3 DNA reads TGTGCCAGCAGCTTAAGGGACGGGGGCGAGCAGTACTTC. Protein sequence: CASSLRDGGEQYF.

The chain uses TRBV6-1 and TRBJ2-7, with 9 nucleotides matching TRBD2. The V gene's germline CDR1 is MNHNS and CDR2 SASEGT. Trimming cost V 7 bases and J 4 bases; bases outside gene matches: 5. CDR3 length equals 13 residues. CDR3 sequence reads: CASKVTSGYEQYF. CDR3 bases: TGTGCCAGCAAGGTGACTAGCGGATACGAGCAGTACTTC.

CDR3 nucleotides: TGTGCCAGCAGTTTCGGTCGAACCGGGGCCAACGTCCTGACTTTC. It encodes CASSFGRTGANVLTF. V is TRBV6-5 and J is TRBJ2-6, with D unresolved. Germline lookup yields CDR1 MNHEY and CDR2 SVGAGI. The CDR3 totals 15 residues. Trimming removed 4 bases at V and 4 bases at J, with 11 bases between.

The V and J genes are TRBV6-1 and TRBJ2-4; 10 bases align to TRBD2. CDR3 size: 14 residues. Trimming removed 10 bases from V and 0 bases from J; junction bases left unmatched: 3. Germline V CDR1 and CDR2: MNHNS, SASEGT. Here the CDR3 reads CATLAGIAKNIQYF. DNA of the CDR3: TGTGCCACACTAGCGGGAATAGCCAAAAACATTCAGTACTTC.

This rearrangement joins TRBV21-1 to TRBJ2-3; TRBD2, the table's D call, was not compared with the DNA. TRBV21-1 is recorded as a pseudogene. CDR3 size: 17 residues. The CDR3 reads CASSKEASGVPSETQYF. CDR3 nucleotide sequence: TGTGCCAGCAGCAAAGAGGCTAGCGGGGTCCCCTCTGAGACGCAGTATTTT.